This TCR beta chain was captured in a study of regulatory T cells in long-lasting Graves disease. The sample's time point: newly diagnosed GD, antithyroid drugs for less than 3 months. Construction of the TCR library relied on RNA isolated from PBMCs. Relying on iRepertoire HTBI primers and Arm-PCR of CDR3 regions, the team built TCR beta libraries. TCRdb processed the multiplex PCR reads anew with MiXCR; each CDR3 protein has one entry. The top ten clones hold around 12% of a sample with some 600,000 distinct CDR3 sequences, about 15% of them seen once. At least ten counts were recorded for this clonotype. The V end lost 2 bases, the J end lost 2 bases, and 13 bases lay between the germline ends. Looked up from germline, CDR1 is MNHEY and CDR2 is SVGAGI. The CDR3 totals 15 residues. The data also belong to a second study, concerning T cells in Graves' hyperthyroidism and ophthalmopathy.

J is TRBJ2-7 and V is TRBV6-5; a weak D match, TRBD2 (6 bases). The material was peripheral blood mononuclear cells (PBMCs), obtained at new diagnosis, from a patient treated with antithyroid drugs. This sequence was found in a man younger than 30 with Graves disease. CDR3 coding DNA: TGTGCCAGCAGTTACCGGGGGAGGTCCCCCTACGAGCAGTACTTC. Amino acids: CASSYRGRSPYEQYF.